This T cell receptor beta chain is drawn from a study of T cells in Graves' hyperthyroidism and ophthalmopathy. Regions amplified from RNA transcripts were the TCR beta CDR3 regions. The HTBI primer set served for first-round RT-PCR of the TCR CDR3. Each CDR3 protein gets one entry after TCRdb re-called the multiplex PCR reads with MiXCR. The data hold 600,000 to 750,000 distinct CDR3 sequences, with 15% to 20% observed a single time. Exclusions: uncontrolled infection, other autoimmune disease, pregnancy, lactation. Germline loops: CDR1 SGHNT, CDR2 YYREEE (reference sequence). V shed 4 bases, J shed 2 bases, and the junction held 5 bases outside the gene matches. The CDR3 is made up of 14 amino acids.

Sequencing used blood. The rearrangement uses TRBV5-4 and TRBJ1-1; 7 nucleotides agree with TRBD1. The source of this sequence is a man in his fifties or sixties with Graves' hyperthyroidism. The DNA for the CDR3 is TGTGCCAGCAGCGGTAACAGGGGAAACACTGAAGCTTTCTTT. As protein: CASSGNRGNTEAFF. Drawing the rest from reference TRBV5-4 and TRBJ1-1, the complete variable domain is ETGVTQSPTHLIKTRGQQVTLRCSSQSGHNTVSWYQQALGQGPQFIFQYYREEENGRGNFPPRFSGLQFPNYSSELNVNALELDDSALYLCASSGNRGNTEAFFGQGTRLTVV.